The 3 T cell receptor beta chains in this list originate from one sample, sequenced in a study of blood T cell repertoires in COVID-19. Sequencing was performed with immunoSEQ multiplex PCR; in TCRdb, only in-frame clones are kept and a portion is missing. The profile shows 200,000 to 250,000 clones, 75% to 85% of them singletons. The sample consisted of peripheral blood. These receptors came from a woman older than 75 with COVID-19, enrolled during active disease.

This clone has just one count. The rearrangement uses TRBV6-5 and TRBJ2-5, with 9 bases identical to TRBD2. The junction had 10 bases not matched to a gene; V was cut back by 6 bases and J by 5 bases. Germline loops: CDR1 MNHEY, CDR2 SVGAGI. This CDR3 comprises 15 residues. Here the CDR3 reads CASRDSGGFRETQYF. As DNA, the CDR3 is TGTGCCAGCAGAGATAGCGGGGGTTTTCGGGAGACCCAGTACTTC.

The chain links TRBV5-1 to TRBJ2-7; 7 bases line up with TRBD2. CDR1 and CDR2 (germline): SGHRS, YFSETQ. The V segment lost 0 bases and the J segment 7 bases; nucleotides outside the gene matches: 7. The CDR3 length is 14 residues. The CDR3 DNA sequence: TGCGCCAGCAGCTTGGGTAGGGAGGGGTTGGAGCAGTACTTC. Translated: CASSLGREGLEQYF.

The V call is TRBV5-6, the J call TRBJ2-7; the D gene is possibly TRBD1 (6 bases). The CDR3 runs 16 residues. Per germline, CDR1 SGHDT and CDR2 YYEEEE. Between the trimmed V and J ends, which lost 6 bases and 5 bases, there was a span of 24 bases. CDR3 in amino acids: CASTTQGKKGYHEQYF. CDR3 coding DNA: TGTGCCAGCACCACTCAGGGGAAGAAGGGTTACCACGAGCAGTACTTC.